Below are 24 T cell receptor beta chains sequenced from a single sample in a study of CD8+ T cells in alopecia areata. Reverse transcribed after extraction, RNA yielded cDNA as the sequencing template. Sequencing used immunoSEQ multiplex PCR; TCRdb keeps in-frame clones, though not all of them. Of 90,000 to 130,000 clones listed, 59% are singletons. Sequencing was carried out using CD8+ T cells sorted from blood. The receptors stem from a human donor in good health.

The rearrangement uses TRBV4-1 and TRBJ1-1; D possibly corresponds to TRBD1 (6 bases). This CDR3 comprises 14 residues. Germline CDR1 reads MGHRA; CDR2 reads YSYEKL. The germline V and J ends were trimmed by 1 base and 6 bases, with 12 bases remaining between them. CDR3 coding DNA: TGCGCCAGCAGCCAAGTCCGACAGGTCCCTGAAGCTTTCTTT. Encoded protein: CASSQVRQVPEAFF.

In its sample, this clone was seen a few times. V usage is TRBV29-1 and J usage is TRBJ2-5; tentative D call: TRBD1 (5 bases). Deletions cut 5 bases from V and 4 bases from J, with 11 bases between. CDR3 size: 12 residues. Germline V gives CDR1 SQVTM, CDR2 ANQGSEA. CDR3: CSVPDTGETQYF. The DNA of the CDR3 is TGCAGCGTTCCGGACACAGGAGAGACCCAGTACTTC. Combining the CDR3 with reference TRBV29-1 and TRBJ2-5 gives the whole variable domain SAVISQKPSRDICQRGTSLTIQCQVDSQVTMMFWYRQQPGQSLTLIATANQGSEATYESGFVIDKFPISRPNLTFSTLTVSNMSPEDSSIYLCSVPDTGETQYFGPGTRLLVL.

CDR3 sequence reads: CASSVGLEAFF. CDR3 sequence (DNA): TGTGCCAGCAGTGTGGGTCTTGAAGCTTTCTTT. The V gene is TRBV2, the J gene TRBJ1-1; D not resolved. V gave up 4 bases and J gave up 7 bases, with 7 bases separating them. The CDR3 loop spans 11 amino acids. CDR1 and CDR2 (germline): SNHLY, FYNNEI.

For the CDR3, the DNA is TGTGCCAGCCAAAGCCATGAGCAGTACTTC. Translating gives CASQSHEQYF. The chain couples TRBV2 to TRBJ2-7, with no clear D. The CDR3 runs to 10 residues. Trimming cost V 8 bases and J 7 bases, with 9 bases left between them. Germline CDR1 and CDR2: SNHLY and FYNNEI.

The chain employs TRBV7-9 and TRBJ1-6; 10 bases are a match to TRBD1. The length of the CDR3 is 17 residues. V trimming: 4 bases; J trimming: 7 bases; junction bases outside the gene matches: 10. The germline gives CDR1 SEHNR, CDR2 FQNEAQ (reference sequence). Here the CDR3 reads CASSSSTGGPLNSPLHF. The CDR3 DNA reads TGTGCCAGCAGCTCTTCGACAGGGGGCCCCTTAAATTCACCCCTCCACTTT.

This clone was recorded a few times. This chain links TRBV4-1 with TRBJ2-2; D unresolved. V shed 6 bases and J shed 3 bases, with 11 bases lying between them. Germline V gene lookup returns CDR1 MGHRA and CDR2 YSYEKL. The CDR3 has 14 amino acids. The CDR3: CASSRTDYTGELFF. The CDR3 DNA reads TGCGCCAGCAGTAGAACAGATTACACCGGGGAGCTGTTTTTT.

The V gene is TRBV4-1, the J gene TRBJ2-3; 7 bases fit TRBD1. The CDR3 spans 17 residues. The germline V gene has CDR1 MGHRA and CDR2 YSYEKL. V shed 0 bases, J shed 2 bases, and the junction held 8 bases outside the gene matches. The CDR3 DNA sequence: TGCGCCAGCAGCCAAGATAAACAGGGGTCGTCCACAGATACGCAGTATTTT. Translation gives CASSQDKQGSSTDTQYF.

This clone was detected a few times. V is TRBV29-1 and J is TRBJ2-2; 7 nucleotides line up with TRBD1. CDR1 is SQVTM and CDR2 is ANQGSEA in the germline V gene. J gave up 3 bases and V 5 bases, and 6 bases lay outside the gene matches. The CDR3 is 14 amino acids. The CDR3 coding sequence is TGCAGCGTTCCCGGGACAGTCGACACCGGGGAGCTGTTTTTT. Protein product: CSVPGTVDTGELFF.

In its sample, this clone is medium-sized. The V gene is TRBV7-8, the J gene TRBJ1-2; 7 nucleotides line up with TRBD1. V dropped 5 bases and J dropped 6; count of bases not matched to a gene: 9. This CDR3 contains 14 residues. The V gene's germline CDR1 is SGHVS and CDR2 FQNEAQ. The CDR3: CASSTPTGFDGYTF. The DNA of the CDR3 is TGTGCCAGCAGCACGCCGACAGGGTTCGATGGCTACACCTTC.

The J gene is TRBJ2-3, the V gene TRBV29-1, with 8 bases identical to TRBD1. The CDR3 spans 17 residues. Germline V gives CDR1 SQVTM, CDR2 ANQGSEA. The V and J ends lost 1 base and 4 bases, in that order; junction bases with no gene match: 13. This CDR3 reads CSVEGQGPYMVADTQYF. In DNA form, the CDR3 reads TGCAGCGTTGAAGGACAGGGGCCGTATATGGTAGCAGATACGCAGTATTTT.

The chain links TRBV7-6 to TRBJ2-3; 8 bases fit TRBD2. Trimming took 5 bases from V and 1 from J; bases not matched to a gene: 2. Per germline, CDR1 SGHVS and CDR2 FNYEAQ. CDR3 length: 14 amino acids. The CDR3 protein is CASSREGGTDTQYF. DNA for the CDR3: TGTGCCAGCAGCCGGGAGGGGGGCACAGATACGCAGTATTTT.

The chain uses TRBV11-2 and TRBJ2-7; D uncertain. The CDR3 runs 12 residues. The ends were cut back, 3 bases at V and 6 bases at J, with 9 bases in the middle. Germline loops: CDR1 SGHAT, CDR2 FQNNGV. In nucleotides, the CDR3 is TGTGCCAGCAGCTTCGGCGGCCCCGAGCAGTACTTC. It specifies CASSFGGPEQYF.

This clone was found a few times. In nucleotides, the CDR3 is TGCAGCGTTGAAGAAGAACAGGGTATTGAGTATGGCTACACCTTC. Its protein product is CSVEEEQGIEYGYTF. V gene TRBV29-1 combines with J gene TRBJ1-2; D perhaps matches TRBD1 (6 bases). The V end was cut by 0 bases, the J end by 5 bases, with 16 bases between. Germline CDR1 SQVTM, CDR2 ANQGSEA. The CDR3 has 15 amino acids.

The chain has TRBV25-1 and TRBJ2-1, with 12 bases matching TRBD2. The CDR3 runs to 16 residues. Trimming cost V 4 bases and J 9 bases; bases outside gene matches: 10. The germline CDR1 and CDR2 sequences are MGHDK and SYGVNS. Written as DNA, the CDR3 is TGTGCCAGCAGTGCCTCTAGCGGGGGGGCAGTAGGTGAGCAGTTCTTC. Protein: CASSASSGGAVGEQFF.

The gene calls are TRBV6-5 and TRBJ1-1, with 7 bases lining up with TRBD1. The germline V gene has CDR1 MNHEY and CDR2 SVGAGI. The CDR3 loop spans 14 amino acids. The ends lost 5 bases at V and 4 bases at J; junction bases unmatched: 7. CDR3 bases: TGTGCCAGCAGTACCGAACCAGGGGGCACTGAAGCTTTCTTT. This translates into CASSTEPGGTEAFF.

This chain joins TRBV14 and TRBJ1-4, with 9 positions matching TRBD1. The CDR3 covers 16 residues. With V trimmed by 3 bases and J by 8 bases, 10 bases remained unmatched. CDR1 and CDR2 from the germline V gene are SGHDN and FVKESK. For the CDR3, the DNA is TGTGCCAGCAGCCACCGTCCGGGACAGGGTGAGGAAAAACTGTTTTTT. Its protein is CASSHRPGQGEEKLFF.

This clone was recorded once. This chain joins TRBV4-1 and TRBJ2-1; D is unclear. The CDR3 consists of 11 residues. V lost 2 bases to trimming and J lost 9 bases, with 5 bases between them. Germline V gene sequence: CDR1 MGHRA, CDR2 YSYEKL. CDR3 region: CASSQPGEQFF. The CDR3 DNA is TGCGCCAGCAGCCAACCTGGTGAGCAGTTCTTC.

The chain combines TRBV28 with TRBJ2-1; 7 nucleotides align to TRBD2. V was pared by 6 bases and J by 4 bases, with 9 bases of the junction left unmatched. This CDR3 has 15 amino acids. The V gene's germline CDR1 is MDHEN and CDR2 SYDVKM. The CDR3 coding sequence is TGTGCCAGCAGCCCCCCGGGGGGATCGTACAATGAGCAGTTCTTC. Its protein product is CASSPPGGSYNEQFF. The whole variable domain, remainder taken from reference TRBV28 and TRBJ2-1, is DVKVTQSSRYLVKRTGEKVFLECVQDMDHENMFWYRQDPGLGLRLIYFSYDVKMKEKGDIPEGYSVSREKKERFSLILESASTNQTSMYLCASSPPGGSYNEQFFGPGTRLTVL.

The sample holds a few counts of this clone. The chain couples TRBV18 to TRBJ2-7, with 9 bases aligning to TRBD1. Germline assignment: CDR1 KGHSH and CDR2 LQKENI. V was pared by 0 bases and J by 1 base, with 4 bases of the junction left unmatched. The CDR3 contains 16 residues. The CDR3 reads CASSPPGQGGSYEQYF. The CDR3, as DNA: TGTGCCAGCTCACCACCGGGACAGGGTGGGTCCTACGAGCAGTACTTC.

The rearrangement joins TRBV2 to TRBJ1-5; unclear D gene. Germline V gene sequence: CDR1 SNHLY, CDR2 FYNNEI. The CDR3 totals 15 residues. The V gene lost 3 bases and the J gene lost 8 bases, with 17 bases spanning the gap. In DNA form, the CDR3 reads TGTGCCAGCAGTGATCATGGGCGCGTTAGCGAGCCCCAGCATTTT. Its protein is CASSDHGRVSEPQHF.

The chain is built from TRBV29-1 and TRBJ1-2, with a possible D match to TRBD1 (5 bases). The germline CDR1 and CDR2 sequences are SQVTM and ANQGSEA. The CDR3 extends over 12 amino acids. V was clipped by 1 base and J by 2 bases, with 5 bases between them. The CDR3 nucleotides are TGCAGCGTTGAAGGACAGAACTATGGCTACACCTTC. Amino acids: CSVEGQNYGYTF. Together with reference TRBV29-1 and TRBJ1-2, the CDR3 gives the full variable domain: SAVISQKPSRDICQRGTSLTIQCQVDSQVTMMFWYRQQPGQSLTLIATANQGSEATYESGFVIDKFPISRPNLTFSTLTVSNMSPEDSSIYLCSVEGQNYGYTFGSGTRLTVV.

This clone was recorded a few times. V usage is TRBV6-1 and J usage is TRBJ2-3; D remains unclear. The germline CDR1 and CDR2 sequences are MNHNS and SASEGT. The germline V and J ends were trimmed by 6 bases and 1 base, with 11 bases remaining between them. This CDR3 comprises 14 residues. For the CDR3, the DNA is TGTGCCAGCAGAACCAACCGGGGCACAGATACGCAGTATTTT. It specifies CASRTNRGTDTQYF.

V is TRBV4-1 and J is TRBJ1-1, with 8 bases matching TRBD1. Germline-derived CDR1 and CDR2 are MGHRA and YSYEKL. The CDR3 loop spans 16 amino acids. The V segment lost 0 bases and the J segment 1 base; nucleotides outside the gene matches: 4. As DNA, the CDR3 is TGCGCCAGCAGCCAAGAGGGGACAGGTTGGAACACTGAAGCTTTCTTT. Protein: CASSQEGTGWNTEAFF.

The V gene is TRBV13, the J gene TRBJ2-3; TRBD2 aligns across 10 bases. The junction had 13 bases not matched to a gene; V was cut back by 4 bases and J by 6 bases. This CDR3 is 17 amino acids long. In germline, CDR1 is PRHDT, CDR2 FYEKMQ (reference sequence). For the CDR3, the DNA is TGTGCCAGCAGCTACCCAGGGGAGCGGGGGGGCCGGGATACGCAGTATTTT. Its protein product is CASSYPGERGGRDTQYF.